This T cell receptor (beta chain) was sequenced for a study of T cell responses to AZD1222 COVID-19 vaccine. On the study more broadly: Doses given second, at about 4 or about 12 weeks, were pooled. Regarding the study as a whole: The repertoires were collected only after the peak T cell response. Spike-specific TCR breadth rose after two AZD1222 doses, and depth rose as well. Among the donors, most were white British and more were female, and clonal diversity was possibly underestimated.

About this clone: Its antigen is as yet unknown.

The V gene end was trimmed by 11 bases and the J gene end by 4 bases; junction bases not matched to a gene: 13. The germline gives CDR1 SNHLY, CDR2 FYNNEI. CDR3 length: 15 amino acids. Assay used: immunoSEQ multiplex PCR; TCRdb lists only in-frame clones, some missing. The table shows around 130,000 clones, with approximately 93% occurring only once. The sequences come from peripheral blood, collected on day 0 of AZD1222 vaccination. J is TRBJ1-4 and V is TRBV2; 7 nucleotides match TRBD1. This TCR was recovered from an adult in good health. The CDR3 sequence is CAVGAGGIHNEKLFF. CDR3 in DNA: TGTGCCGTGGGGGCAGGGGGTATCCATAATGAAAAACTGTTTTTT. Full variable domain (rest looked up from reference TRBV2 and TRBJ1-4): EPEVTQTPSHQVTQMGQEVILRCVPISNHLYFYWYRQILGQKVEFLVSFYNNEISEKSEIFDDQFSVERPDGSNFTLKIRSTKLEDSAMYFCAVGAGGIHNEKLFFGSGTQLSVL.